This TCR beta chain was captured by sequencing in a study of blood T cell repertoires in COVID-19. The CDR3 covers 15 residues. V lost 0 bases, J lost 5 bases, and 11 bases lay in between. Germline V CDR1 and CDR2: LGHDT, YNNKEL (reference sequence). Profiling relied on immunoSEQ multiplex PCR, and the TCRdb table lists in-frame clones only, not all of them. Altogether 90,000 or so clones are present, roughly nine tenths being singletons, with the ten largest covering about 2%. This chain uses TRBV3-1 (or the pseudogene TRBV3-2) with TRBJ2-1, with a weak D call TRBD1 (6 bases). This receptor was taken from a human donor with active COVID-19. The donor label of this sample is uncertain. Sequencing used peripheral blood. DNA of the CDR3: TGTGCCAGCAGCCAAGATGGGGGCTCTGACAATGAGCAGTTCTTC. The encoded protein is CASSQDGGSDNEQFF.